This T cell receptor beta chain was sequenced in a study of blood T cells in healthy people across ages. Per germline, CDR1 MNHEY and CDR2 SVGEGT. The V end was cut by 2 bases, the J end by 12 bases, with 11 bases between. The CDR3 covers 11 residues. It was with a sample-barcoded 5' primer and a J-beta primer mix that a second PCR of roughly 6 to 12 cycles was run. TCRdb itself ran the 5' RACE reads through MiXCR, one entry per CDR3 protein. Here the sample spans hundreds of thousands of distinct CDR3 sequences, around 43% being singletons. A few counts support this clonotype. The source material was blood. This sequence joins TRBV6-2 or TRBV6-3 and TRBJ2-7, with D perhaps TRBD2 (5 bases). This clonotype was obtained from a man older than 75 in good health. The CDR3 sequence is CASSYADYRYF. The CDR3 bases are TGTGCCAGCAGTTACGCAGACTATCGGTACTTC.